A selection of T cell receptor beta chains follows, all from one sample in a study of T-cell reconstitution after alpha-beta-depleted transplantation in children. TCRdb re-called the PCR reads through MiXCR, storing one row per CDR3 protein. Of 80,000 to 95,000 distinct CDR3 sequences in the sample, roughly 8% were seen once. Sequenced material: PBMCs from the stem cell graft donor, taken from the stem cell graft. These receptors came from a human donor who donated a stem cell graft to a child with congenital amegakaryocytic thrombocytopenia. The CDR3 runs from the conserved cysteine through the conserved F or W.

j_gene | v_gene | CDR3aa
TRBJ2-1 | TRBV7-9 | CATKQASGSYNEQFF
TRBJ2-1 | TRBV6-5 | CASSGGGGYNEQFF
TRBJ2-1 | TRBV5-1 | CASSLSPYNEQFF
TRBJ2-3 | TRBV5-1 | CASSQSGTLLSTDTQYF
TRBJ1-1 | TRBV5-4 | CASSLKGGYTEAFF
TRBJ2-5 | TRBV7-2 | CASLGGGLAVQETQYF
TRBJ2-7 | TRBV25-1 | CASSEYDYSGGSYEQYF
TRBJ1-2 | TRBV28 | CASSSNGQGGGYTF
TRBJ2-4 | TRBV20-1 | CSARMFLTMGNIQYF
TRBJ1-5 | TRBV4-1 | CASSQVHRGHQPQHF
TRBJ2-1 | TRBV20-1 | CSARDPSSYNEQFF
TRBJ1-5 | TRBV12-3/TRBV12-4 | CASSSVISNQPQHF
TRBJ2-5 | TRBV13 | CASSRTGQGETQYF
TRBJ1-2 | TRBV5-1 | CASSLYRTNYGYTF
TRBJ2-5 | TRBV2 | CASSGGEGQRKETQYF
TRBJ2-1 | TRBV20-1 | CSARATGGPYNEQFF
TRBJ2-2 | TRBV9 | CASSVGSPPSGGASTGELFF
TRBJ2-1 | TRBV7-9 | CASSFQVYNEQFF
TRBJ1-1 | TRBV7-2 | CASSFRGQGSGTEAFF
TRBJ2-2 | TRBV5-1 | CASSLLGTSGTGELFF
TRBJ2-7 | TRBV25-1 | CASSERGGGTYEQYF
TRBJ2-6 | TRBV5-1 | CASTTSTYGANVLTF
TRBJ1-2 | TRBV20-1 | CSARGPEGAAGYTF
TRBJ1-1 | TRBV9 | CASSVDPLGDAEAFF
TRBJ1-1 | TRBV19 | CASSNAVGTVFEAFF
TRBJ2-7 | TRBV20-1 | CSATLVSSYEQYF
TRBJ1-2 | TRBV5-1 | CASSSDVVQGSNYGYTF
TRBJ1-1 | TRBV10-3 | CAIRPDRGRAFF
TRBJ2-7 | TRBV5-8 | CASTRLQGETGQYF
TRBJ1-2 | TRBV10-3 | CAISDQGLYGYTF
TRBJ1-1 | TRBV7-6 | CASSLDPSNTEAFF
TRBJ1-1 | TRBV2 | CASSVWGLRAMNTEAFF
TRBJ1-2 | TRBV20-1 | CSARPGGAVHYGYTF
TRBJ2-5 | TRBV20-1 | CSASGTGPRGQYF
TRBJ2-1 | TRBV4-3 | CASSQDLRGEDEQFF
TRBJ1-5 | TRBV4-2 | CASSPGRYQPQHF
TRBJ2-1 | TRBV7-8 | CASSHTGTGYDNEQFF
TRBJ2-6 | TRBV5-1 | CASSLDEGAGANVLTF
TRBJ2-7 | TRBV5-1 | CASSLAPGQSYEQYF
TRBJ1-2 | TRBV4-2 | CASSQENQGSNGYTF
TRBJ2-7 | TRBV3-1 | CASSQTSGGYEQYF
TRBJ2-5 | TRBV3-1 | CASSQDVRGEETQYF
TRBJ1-1 | TRBV20-1 | CSASASRERAFF
TRBJ2-2 | TRBV25-1 | CASSDLRTESENTGELFF
TRBJ1-1 | TRBV12-3/TRBV12-4 | CASSLPQGAEAFF
TRBJ1-1 | TRBV5-1 | CASSWAVLSVANTEAFF
TRBJ1-2 | TRBV6-5 | CASSPRGVGQRNGYTF
TRBJ2-5 | TRBV30 | CAWSPGGRPQETQYF
TRBJ2-1 | TRBV2 | CASSPGLGTYNEQFF
TRBJ2-5 | TRBV7-8 | CASSLARGGGASETQYF
TRBJ2-5 | TRBV12-3/TRBV12-4 | CASSPAGGRLLGETQYF
TRBJ1-1 | TRBV5-1 | CASDTGGPSTEAFF
TRBJ1-6 | TRBV7-2 | CASSLTGEGSPLHF
TRBJ1-2 | TRBV6-1 | CASSDRTGAGYGYTF